These 8 T cell receptor beta chains originate from one sample sequenced in a study of blood T cell repertoires in COVID-19. Generated by immunoSEQ multiplex PCR, the TCRdb table keeps only in-frame clones and is missing some. The sample includes some 150,000 clones, around 80% of them seen just once. Material: peripheral blood. Receptors originate from a woman aged 65 to 85 with acute or convalescent COVID-19.

The chain is built from TRBV9 and TRBJ2-1, with a tentative D call TRBD2 (6 bases). The ends were cut back, 2 bases at V and 4 bases at J, with 7 bases in the middle. CDR3 length: 13 residues. Germline CDR1 and CDR2: SGDLS and YYNGEE. The CDR3 spells CASSVGTYNEQFF. The CDR3 DNA follows: TGTGCCAGCAGCGTCGGGACTTACAATGAGCAGTTCTTC.

The chain recombines TRBV7-8 with TRBJ1-5, with TRBD1 matching 12 bases. The junction had 10 bases not matched to a gene; V was cut back by 4 bases and J by 0 bases. This CDR3 spans 19 amino acids. The germline gives CDR1 SGHVS, CDR2 FQNEAQ. The chain's CDR3 is CASSSPGDRGLYSNQPQHF. The DNA of the CDR3 is TGTGCCAGCAGCTCCCCCGGGGACAGGGGGCTATATAGCAATCAGCCCCAGCATTTT.

V and J are TRBV18 and TRBJ2-2; D unresolved. V was clipped by 3 bases and J by 7 bases, with 9 bases between them. Germline values: CDR1 KGHSH, CDR2 LQKENI. This CDR3 spans 13 amino acids. Here the CDR3 reads CASSPSDIGELFF. In nucleotides, the CDR3 is TGTGCCAGCTCACCCTCCGACATCGGGGAGCTGTTTTTT.

The V call is TRBV15, the J call TRBJ1-5; D uncertain. With 1 base removed from V and 5 bases from J, the gap between germline ends came to 18 bases. Looked up from germline, CDR1 is LNHNV and CDR2 is YYDKDF (reference sequence). The CDR3 length is 17 residues. CDR3 residues: CATSRGKGRHRDQPQHF. The CDR3 bases are TGTGCCACCAGCAGAGGGAAAGGGAGACACAGAGATCAGCCCCAGCATTTT.

The gene calls are TRBV3-1 (or the pseudogene TRBV3-2) and TRBJ1-1; D is ambiguous. The CDR3 loop spans 14 amino acids. The germline V gene has CDR1 LGHDT and CDR2 YNNKEL (reference sequence). Trimming shortened V by 1 base and J by 4 bases, and 10 bases separated the two germline ends. This CDR3 is CASSQGLGFTEAFF. CDR3 nucleotides: TGTGCCAGCAGCCAAGGGTTGGGCTTCACTGAAGCTTTCTTT.

The J gene is TRBJ1-1, the V gene TRBV28; D is ambiguous. The V end lost 3 bases, the J end lost 1 base, and 9 bases lay between the germline ends. CDR1 is MDHEN, CDR2 SYDVKM, per germline. The CDR3 spans 14 residues. The CDR3 coding sequence is TGTGCCAGCAGTTTTGTAACGGGGAACACTGAAGCTTTCTTT. Translation: CASSFVTGNTEAFF.

V is TRBV6-6 and J is TRBJ2-7; TRBD2 might be the D (6 bases). The CDR3 spans 13 residues. Germline CDR1 reads MNHNY; CDR2 reads SVGAGI (reference sequence). With 5 bases removed from V and 9 bases from J, the gap between germline ends came to 17 bases. CDR3 coding DNA: TGTGCCAGCAGTCCGGGGGACGGCTTGGGGCAGTACTTC. This translates into CASSPGDGLGQYF.

V usage is TRBV5-4 and J usage is TRBJ2-7; D is ambiguous. CDR1 and CDR2 (germline): SGHNT, YYREEE (reference sequence). Trimming took 4 bases from V and 0 from J, leaving 5 bases between them. CDR3 length: 12 residues. Here the CDR3 reads CASSASSYEQYF. The CDR3 nucleotides read TGTGCCAGCAGCGCCAGCTCCTACGAGCAGTACTTC.